This T cell receptor (beta chain) was observed in a study of T cells in Graves' hyperthyroidism and ophthalmopathy. Amplification yielded TCR beta CDR3 regions, with RNA transcripts as the source. TCR CDR3 underwent first-round RT-PCR with the HTBI primer set. Each CDR3 protein is one row after TCRdb ran MiXCR on the multiplex PCR reads. The sample includes 730,000 or so distinct CDR3 sequences, around 19% of them seen just once. This clonotype was seen repeatedly, ten times or more. The CDR3 spans 15 residues. Germline values: CDR1 SGHDT, CDR2 YYEEEE. V dropped 4 bases and J dropped 0; count of bases not matched to a gene: 5.

The chain recombines TRBV5-6 with TRBJ2-3; 7 bases fit TRBD1. The source is a woman aged 50 to 65 with Graves' hyperthyroidism that later progressed to Graves' ophthalmopathy. The sequencing sample was made of blood. The CDR3 DNA reads as TGTGCCAGCAGCACTGGACAGGAGAGCACAGATACGCAGTATTTT. Its translation is CASSTGQESTDTQYF.